Included here is one T cell receptor beta chain sequence, with context. The sample originates from a study of T cell changes during pregnancy in multiple sclerosis. Per the germline V gene, CDR1 is MNHNS and CDR2 is SASEGT. The CDR3 spans 16 residues. V was pared by 2 bases and J by 1 base, with 2 bases of the junction left unmatched. Clones were sequenced by immunoSEQ multiplex PCR, and TCRdb holds only the in-frame ones, with some missing. Seen here are under 40,000 clones, roughly 88% observed once, and the top ten hold 4% to 5.5%. J is TRBJ2-6 and V is TRBV6-1; TRBD1 aligns across 7 bases. This receptor was identified in a female donor in good health, enrolled as a control in a pregnancy study. The input for sequencing was peripheral blood, taken in the second trimester of pregnancy. The CDR3 bases are TGTGCCAGCAGTGAACAGACAGGGTCTGGGGCCAACGTCCTGACTTTC. It encodes CASSEQTGSGANVLTF.